What follows is one TCR beta chain and its context. Here immunoSEQ multiplex PCR was the method, and the copy in TCRdb shows in-frame clones only, minus some. The profile covers roughly 190,000 clones, with roughly four fifths appearing a single time and 12% taken by the ten largest. V shed 1 base and J shed 10 bases, with 11 bases lying between them. The germline CDR1 and CDR2 sequences are LGHDT and YNNKEL (reference sequence). This CDR3 contains 13 residues. The record originates from a study of blood T cell repertoires in COVID-19. The chain combines TRBV3-1 (or the pseudogene TRBV3-2) with TRBJ2-1; no reliable D call. Sample: PBMCs or T cells enriched from blood (not recorded which). The TCR sequence derives from a man aged 40-55 years who had recovered from COVID-19. The CDR3 region has the DNA TGTGCCAGCAGCCAAGGAAACAGAAGGGAGCAGTTCTTC. Its protein is CASSQGNRREQFF.